This T cell receptor (beta chain) is drawn from a study of T cell responses to AZD1222 COVID-19 vaccine listed by TCRdb under 2021. A note on the overall study: AZD1222 recipients whose second dose came at about 4 weeks and those whose second dose came at about 12 weeks were combined into one group, since spike-specific TCR depth and breadth did not differ between the two schedules. Trial participants were enrolled into age subgroups of 18-55, 56-69 and 70-plus years, which contained about 150, 27 and 61 TCR-sequenced participants, respectively. TCR sequencing was performed for fewer than 250 trial participants, of whom about 200 were given two doses of AZD1222 and some 25 were given two doses of MenACWY control vaccine.

The CDR3 regions of human TCRbeta chains were subjected to immunosequencing. In the source study's methods: Repertoire TCRs were matched against a reference library of SARS-CoV-2-specific TCRs generated with the MIRA antigen-specificity platform. Breadth was defined as the fraction of unique TCRs that were SARS-CoV-2-associated, and depth was defined as the fraction of total T cells that were SARS-CoV-2-associated. Using the MIRA data, each spike-specific TCR was mapped to the spike region that the TCR reacts to and placed in a CD4 or CD8 class. Log10-transformed breadth and depth values were compared by one-way ANOVA with Sidak's multiple comparisons tests. Not all clones reach the TCRdb copy of this immuneACCESS table, which keeps in-frame sequences only. Checked studies attribute under half of the gap to unresolved V genes and leave the rest unexplained. V, J and clone size derive from that table, while D and trimming were established from the DNA sequence. A total of about 260,000 clones appear in this sample, about 92% of them only once. Around 0.6% of the sample lies in the top ten.

As encoded in the germline V gene (reference sequence), CDR1 is LNHNV while CDR2 is YYDKDF. The CDR3 goes from the cysteine to the phenylalanine over 13 residues. Just the 39-base CDR3 DNA is kept, in frame starting at base 1. V sheds 0 bases and J sheds 1 base, leaving 4 bases between their ends. The time point label, read with the paper, signifies: baseline before first vaccination. Vaccinee samples came from UK trials COV001 and COV002, including a single-blind randomized controlled phase 2/3 trial of AZD1222 (ChAdOx1 nCoV-19) in healthy adults. For TCRbeta chain sequencing, PBMC samples were collected from trial participants at day 0 and at day 28 after the second dose. The paper's findings and limits, for the study overall: The 56-69-year group was small, and its depth increase did not reach significance, likely because of low power. Conclusions about previously exposed vaccinees are limited because only six or seven AZD1222 recipients were SARS-CoV-2 seropositive at baseline. Participants were mostly white British, with more females than males. The authors suggested clonal diversity may have been underestimated. Reportedly, close to half of the unique spike-specific TCRs recognized epitopes lying outside the regions that are mutated in the B.1.351 and B.1.1.7 variants. Because no day 14 peak-response samples were available, the repertoires could be characterized only after the peak T cell response. After two AZD1222 doses, both the breadth and the depth of spike-specific TCRs were significantly higher than at day 0 and than in MenACWY recipients. Vaccine-associated CD4 TCRs spanned the whole spike protein, with dominant responses in regions 160-218 and 743-854.

As to this clone: The antigen it recognizes is unknown. The sample holds no much larger clone one base away, and base qualities are not on file. Different DNA sequences within this sample yield the same CDR3.

This receptor was taken from an adult in good health. The V and J genes are TRBV15 and TRBJ2-7; no D gene is confidently identified. The material sequenced was peripheral blood, taken on day 0 of AZD1222 vaccination. The CDR3 region reads CATSRDSSYEQYF. The bases are TGTGCCACCAGCAGAGACAGTTCCTACGAGCAGTACTTC.